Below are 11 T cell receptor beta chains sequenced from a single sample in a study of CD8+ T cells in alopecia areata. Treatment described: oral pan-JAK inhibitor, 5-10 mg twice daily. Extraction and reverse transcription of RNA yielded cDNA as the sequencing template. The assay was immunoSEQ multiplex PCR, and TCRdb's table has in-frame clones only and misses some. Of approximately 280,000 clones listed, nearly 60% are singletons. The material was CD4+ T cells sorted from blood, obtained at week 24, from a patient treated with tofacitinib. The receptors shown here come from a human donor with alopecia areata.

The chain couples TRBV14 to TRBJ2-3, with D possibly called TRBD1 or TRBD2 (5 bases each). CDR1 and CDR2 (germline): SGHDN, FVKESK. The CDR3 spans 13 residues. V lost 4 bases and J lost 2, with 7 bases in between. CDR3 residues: CASSRDLTDTQYF. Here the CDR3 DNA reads TGTGCCAGCAGCCGGGACCTCACAGATACGCAGTATTTT.

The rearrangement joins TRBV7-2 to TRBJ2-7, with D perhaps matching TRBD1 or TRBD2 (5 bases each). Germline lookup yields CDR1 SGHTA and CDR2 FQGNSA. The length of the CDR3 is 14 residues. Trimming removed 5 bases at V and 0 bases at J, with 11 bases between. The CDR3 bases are TGTGCCAGCAGCCCCTACGGGGCCTCCTACGAGCAGTACTTC. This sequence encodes CASSPYGASYEQYF. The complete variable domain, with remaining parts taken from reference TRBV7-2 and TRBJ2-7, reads GAGVSQSPSNKVTEKGKDVELRCDPISGHTALYWYRQSLGQGLEFLIYFQGNSAPDKSGLPSDRFSAERTGGSVSTLTIQRTQQEDSAVYLCASSPYGASYEQYFGPGTRLTVT.

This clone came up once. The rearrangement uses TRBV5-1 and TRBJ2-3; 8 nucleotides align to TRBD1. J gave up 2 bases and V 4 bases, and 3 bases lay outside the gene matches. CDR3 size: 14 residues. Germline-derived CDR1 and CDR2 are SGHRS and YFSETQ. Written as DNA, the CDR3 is TGCGCCAGCAGCCCGGACAGGGTCACAGATACGCAGTATTTT. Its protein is CASSPDRVTDTQYF.

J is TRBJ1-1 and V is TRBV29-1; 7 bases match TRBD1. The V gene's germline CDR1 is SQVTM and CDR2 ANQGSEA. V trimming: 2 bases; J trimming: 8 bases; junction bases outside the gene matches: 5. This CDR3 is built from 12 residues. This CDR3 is CSVESGQAEAFF. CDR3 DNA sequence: TGCAGCGTTGAATCCGGACAGGCCGAAGCTTTCTTT.

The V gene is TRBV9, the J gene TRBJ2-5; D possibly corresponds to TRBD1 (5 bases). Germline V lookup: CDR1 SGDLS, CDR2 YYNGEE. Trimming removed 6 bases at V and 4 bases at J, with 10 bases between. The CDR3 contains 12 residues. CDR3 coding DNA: TGTGCCAGCAAGGGGATGGGAGAGACCCAGTACTTC. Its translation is CASKGMGETQYF.

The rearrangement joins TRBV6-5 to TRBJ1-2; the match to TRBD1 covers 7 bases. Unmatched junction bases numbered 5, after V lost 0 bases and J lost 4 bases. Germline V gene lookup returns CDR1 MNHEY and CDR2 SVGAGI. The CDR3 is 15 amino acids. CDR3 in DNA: TGTGCCAGCAGTTACTCAAGGGACAGCACCTATGGCTACACCTTC. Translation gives CASSYSRDSTYGYTF.

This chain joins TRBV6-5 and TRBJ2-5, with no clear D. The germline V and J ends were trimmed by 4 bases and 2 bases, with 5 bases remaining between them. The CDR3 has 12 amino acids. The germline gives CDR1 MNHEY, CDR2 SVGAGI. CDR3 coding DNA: TGTGCCAGCAGTTTTGGACAAGAGACCCAGTACTTC. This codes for CASSFGQETQYF.

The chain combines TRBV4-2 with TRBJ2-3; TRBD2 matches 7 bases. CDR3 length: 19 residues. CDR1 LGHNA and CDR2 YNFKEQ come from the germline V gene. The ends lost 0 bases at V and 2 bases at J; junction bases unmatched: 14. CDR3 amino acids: CASSQDWASGPRITDTQYF. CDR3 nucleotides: TGTGCCAGCAGCCAAGATTGGGCTAGCGGTCCTCGGATCACAGATACGCAGTATTTT.

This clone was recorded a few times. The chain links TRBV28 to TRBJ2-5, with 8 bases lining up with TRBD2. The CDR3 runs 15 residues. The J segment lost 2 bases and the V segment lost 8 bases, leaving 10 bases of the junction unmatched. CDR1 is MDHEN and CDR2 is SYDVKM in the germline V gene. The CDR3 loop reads CASGGTSGSQETQYF. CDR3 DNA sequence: TGTGCCAGCGGGGGGACTAGTGGGTCACAAGAGACCCAGTACTTC.

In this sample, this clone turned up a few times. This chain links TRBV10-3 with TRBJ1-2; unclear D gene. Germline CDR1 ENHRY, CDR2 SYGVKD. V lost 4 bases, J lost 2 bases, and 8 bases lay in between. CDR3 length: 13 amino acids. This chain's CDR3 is CAISGAVNYGYTF. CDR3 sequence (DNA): TGTGCCATCAGTGGTGCCGTGAACTATGGCTACACCTTC.

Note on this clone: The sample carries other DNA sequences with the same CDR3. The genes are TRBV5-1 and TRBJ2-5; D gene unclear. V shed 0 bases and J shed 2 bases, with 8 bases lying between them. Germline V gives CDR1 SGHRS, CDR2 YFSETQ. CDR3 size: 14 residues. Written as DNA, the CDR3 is TGCGCCAGCAGCTTGGCCGGAACACAAGAGACCCAGTACTTC. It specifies CASSLAGTQETQYF.